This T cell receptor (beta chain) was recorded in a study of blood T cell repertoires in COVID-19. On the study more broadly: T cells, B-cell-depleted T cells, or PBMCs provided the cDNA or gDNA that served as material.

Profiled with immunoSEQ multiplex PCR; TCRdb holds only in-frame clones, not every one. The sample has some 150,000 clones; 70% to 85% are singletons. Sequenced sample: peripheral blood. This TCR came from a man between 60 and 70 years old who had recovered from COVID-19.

The CDR3: CASSGTDTDTQYF. The CDR3 nucleotides are TGTGCCAGCTCAGGGACAGACACAGATACGCAGTATTTT. The V gene is TRBV18, the J gene TRBJ2-3; 7 bases line up with TRBD1. From germline, CDR1 is KGHSH and CDR2 LQKENI. CDR3 length: 13 amino acids. After removal of 5 bases from V and 2 bases from J, the junction contained 1 base not matched to a gene.